This T cell receptor (beta chain) was retrieved from a study of blood T cell repertoires in COVID-19. Across the whole study: The United States, Italy and Spain provided the acute and convalescent COVID-19 samples.

CDR3 length equals 13 residues. Trimming left V 7 bases short and J 4 bases short, with 10 bases between. Per germline, CDR1 SNHLY and CDR2 FYNNEI. The study recruited people aged 18 to 89 years across approximately 25 US areas. Assignments of participants to cohorts depended upon their own reported clinical history. In the original analysis: Quantification of nucleated cells was approximated via reference gene primer amplification. Measured with immunoSEQ multiplex PCR; TCRdb has only the in-frame clones, and not every one. The D gene and trimming were derived from the DNA, and the V and J assignments and clone size from that table. This table has some 410,000 clones, roughly 88% appearing once.

The V gene is TRBV2, the J gene TRBJ2-2; tentative D call: TRBD1 (5 bases). The sequence was obtained from a woman aged 25 to 39 with acute COVID-19. Specimen: PBMCs or T cells enriched from blood (not recorded which). CDR3 residues: CASMKGVTGELFF. The CDR3 nucleotides are TGTGCCAGCATGAAAGGGGTCACCGGGGAGCTGTTTTTT.